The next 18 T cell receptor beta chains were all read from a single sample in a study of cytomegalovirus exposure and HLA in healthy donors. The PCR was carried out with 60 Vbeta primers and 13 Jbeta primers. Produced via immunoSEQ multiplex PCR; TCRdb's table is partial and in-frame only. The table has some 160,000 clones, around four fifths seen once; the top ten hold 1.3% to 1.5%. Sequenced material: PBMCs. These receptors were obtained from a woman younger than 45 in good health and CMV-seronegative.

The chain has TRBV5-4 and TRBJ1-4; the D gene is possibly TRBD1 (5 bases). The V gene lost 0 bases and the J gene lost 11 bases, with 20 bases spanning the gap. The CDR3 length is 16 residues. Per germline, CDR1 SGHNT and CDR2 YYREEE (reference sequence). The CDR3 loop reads CASSLGGGVNEEKLFF. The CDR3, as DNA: TGTGCCAGCAGCTTGGGTGGGGGGGTAAACGAAGAGAAACTGTTTTTT.

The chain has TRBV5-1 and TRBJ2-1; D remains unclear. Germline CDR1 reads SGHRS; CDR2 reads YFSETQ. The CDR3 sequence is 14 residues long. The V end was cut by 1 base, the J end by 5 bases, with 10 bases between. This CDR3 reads CASSLYTSHNEQFF. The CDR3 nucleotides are TGCGCCAGCAGCTTGTATACATCTCACAATGAGCAGTTCTTC.

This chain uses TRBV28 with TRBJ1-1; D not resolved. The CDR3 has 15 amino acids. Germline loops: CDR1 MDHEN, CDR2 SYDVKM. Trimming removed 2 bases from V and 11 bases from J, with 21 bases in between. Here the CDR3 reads CASSLNIQAGRKAFF. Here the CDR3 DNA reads TGTGCCAGCAGTTTAAATATCCAGGCTGGGAGGAAGGCTTTCTTT.

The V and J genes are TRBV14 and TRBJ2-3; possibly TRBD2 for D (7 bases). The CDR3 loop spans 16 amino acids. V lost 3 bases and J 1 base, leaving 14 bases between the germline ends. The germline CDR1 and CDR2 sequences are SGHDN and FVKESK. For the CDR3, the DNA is TGTGCCAGCAGCCAGTTCCGGGGGGCCGGCACAGATACGCAGTATTTT. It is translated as CASSQFRGAGTDTQYF.

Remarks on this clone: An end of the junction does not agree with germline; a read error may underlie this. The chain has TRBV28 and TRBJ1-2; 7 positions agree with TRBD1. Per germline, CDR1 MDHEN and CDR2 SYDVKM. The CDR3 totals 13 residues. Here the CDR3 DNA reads TGTGCCAGCAGTGAGGGACAGTTATATGGCCACACCTTC. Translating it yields CASSEGQLYGHTF.

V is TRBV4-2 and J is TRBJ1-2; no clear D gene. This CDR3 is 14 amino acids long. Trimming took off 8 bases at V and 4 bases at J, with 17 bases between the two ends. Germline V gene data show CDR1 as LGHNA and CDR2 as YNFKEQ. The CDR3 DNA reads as TGTGCCAGCGGGCAGGAGGCGGCAAGCTATGGCTACACCTTC. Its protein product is CASGQEAASYGYTF.

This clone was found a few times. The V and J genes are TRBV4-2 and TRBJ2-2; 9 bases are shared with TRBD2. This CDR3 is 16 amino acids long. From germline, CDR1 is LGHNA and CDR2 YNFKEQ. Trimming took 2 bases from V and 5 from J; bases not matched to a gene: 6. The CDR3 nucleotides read TGTGCCAGCAGCCAACTGGCGGGGGGGCATACCGGGGAGCTGTTTTTT. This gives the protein CASSQLAGGHTGELFF.

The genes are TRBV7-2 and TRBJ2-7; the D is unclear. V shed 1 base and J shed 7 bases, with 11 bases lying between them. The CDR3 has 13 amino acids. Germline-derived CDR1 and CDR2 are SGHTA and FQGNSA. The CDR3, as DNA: TGTGCCAGCAGCTTAGATGCGGCGAGGGAGCAGTACTTC. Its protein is CASSLDAAREQYF.

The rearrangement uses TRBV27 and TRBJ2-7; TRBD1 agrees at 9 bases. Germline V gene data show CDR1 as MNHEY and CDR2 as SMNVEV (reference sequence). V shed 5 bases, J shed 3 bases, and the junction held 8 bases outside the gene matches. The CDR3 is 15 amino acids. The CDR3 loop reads CASSQLGDRVYEQYF. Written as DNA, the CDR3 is TGTGCCAGCAGTCAATTGGGGGACAGGGTCTACGAGCAGTACTTC.

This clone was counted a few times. In DNA form, the CDR3 reads TGTGCCAGCAGCTTGCGCGATGAGCAGTTCTTC. It translates to CASSLRDEQFF. The chain uses TRBV5-6 and TRBJ2-1; no clear D. Germline V lookup: CDR1 SGHDT, CDR2 YYEEEE. V was trimmed by 1 base and J by 8 bases, leaving 4 bases between them. The CDR3 runs 11 residues. Using reference TRBV5-6 and TRBJ2-1 for the parts outside the CDR3, the full variable domain is DAGVTQSPTHLIKTRGQQVTLRCSPKSGHDTVSWYQQALGQGPQFIFQYYEEEERQRGNFPDRFSGHQFPNYSSELNVNALLLGDSALYLCASSLRDEQFFGPGTRLTVL.

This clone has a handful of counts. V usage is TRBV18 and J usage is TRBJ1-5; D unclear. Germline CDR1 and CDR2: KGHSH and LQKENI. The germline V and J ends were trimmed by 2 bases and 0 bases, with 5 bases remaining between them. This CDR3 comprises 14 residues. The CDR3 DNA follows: TGTGCCAGCTCACCATACGGTAGCAATCAGCCCCAGCATTTT. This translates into CASSPYGSNQPQHF.

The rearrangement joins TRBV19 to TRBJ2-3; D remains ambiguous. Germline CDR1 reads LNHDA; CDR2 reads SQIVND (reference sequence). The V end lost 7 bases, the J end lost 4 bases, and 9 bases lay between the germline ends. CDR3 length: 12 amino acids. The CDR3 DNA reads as TGTGCCAGTACCCATGGGCCAGATACGCAGTATTTT. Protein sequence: CASTHGPDTQYF.

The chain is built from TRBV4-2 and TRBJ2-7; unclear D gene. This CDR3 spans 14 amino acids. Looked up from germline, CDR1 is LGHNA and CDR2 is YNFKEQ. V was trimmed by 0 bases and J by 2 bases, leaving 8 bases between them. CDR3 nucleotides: TGTGCCAGCAGCCAAGAATTAGAAACCTACGAGCAGTACTTC. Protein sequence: CASSQELETYEQYF.

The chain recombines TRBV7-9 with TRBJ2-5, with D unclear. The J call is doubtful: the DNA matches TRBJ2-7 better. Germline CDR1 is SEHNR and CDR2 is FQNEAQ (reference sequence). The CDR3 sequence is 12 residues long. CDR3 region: CATLTSSYEQYF. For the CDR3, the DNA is TGTGCCACACTCACGAGCTCCTACGAGCAGTACTTC.

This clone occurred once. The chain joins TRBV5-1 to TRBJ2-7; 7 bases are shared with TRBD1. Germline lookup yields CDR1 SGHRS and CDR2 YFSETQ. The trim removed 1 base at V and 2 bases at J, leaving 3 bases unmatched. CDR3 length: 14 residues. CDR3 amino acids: CASSLQQGPYEQYF. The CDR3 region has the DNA TGCGCCAGCAGCTTGCAACAGGGGCCCTACGAGCAGTACTTC.

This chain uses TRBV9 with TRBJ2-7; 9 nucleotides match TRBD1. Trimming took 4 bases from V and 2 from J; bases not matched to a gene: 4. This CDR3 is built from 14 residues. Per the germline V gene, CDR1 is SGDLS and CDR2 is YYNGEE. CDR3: CASSNRDRAYEQYF. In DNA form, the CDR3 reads TGTGCCAGCAGCAACCGGGACAGGGCCTACGAGCAGTACTTC.

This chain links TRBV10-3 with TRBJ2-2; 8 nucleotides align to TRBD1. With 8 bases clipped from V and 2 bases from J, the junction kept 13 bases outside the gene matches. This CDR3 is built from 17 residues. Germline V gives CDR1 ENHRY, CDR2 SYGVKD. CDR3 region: CAIPTGQGRTNTGELFF. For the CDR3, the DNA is TGTGCCATCCCAACCGGACAGGGAAGGACAAACACCGGGGAGCTGTTTTTT.

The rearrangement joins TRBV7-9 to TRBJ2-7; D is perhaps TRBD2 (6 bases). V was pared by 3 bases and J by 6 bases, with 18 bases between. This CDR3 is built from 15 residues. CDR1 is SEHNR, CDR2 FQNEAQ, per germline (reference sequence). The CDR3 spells CASSLEVPGVSEQYF. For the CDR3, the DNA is TGTGCCAGCAGCTTGGAGGTTCCGGGAGTGAGCGAGCAGTACTTC.